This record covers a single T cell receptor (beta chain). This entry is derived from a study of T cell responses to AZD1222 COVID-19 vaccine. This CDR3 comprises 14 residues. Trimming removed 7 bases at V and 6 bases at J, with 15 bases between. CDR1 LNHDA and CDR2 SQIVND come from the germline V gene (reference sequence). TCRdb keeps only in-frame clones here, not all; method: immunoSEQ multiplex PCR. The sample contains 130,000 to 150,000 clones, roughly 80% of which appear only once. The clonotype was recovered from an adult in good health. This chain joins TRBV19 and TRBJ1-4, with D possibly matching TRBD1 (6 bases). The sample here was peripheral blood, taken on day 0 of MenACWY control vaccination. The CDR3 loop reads CASTPWGGDEKLFF. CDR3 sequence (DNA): TGTGCCAGTACCCCCTGGGGGGGCGATGAAAAACTGTTTTTT.